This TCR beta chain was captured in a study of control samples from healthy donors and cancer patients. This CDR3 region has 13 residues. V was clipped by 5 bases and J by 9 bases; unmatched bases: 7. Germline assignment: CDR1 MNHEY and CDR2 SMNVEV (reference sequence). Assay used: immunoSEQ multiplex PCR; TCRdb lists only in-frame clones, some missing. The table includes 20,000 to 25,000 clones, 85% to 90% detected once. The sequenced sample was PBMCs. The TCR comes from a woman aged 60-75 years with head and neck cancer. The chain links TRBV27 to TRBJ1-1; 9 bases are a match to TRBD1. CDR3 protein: CASSPLGQGKAFF. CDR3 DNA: TGTGCCAGCAGTCCACTGGGACAGGGCAAAGCTTTCTTT.